The TCR beta chain under discussion was sequenced for a study of blood T cells in healthy people across ages. CDR3 length: 15 residues. Trimming at V came to 6 bases and at J to 3 bases, leaving 9 bases not matched to a gene. Germline-derived CDR1 and CDR2 are MNHEY and SVGEGT. RNA extraction gave at least 5.5 micrograms of total RNA per sample. It was with a sample-barcoded 5' primer and a J-beta primer mix that a second PCR of about 6 to 12 cycles was run. Unique molecular identifiers of 12 random nucleotides labeled each cDNA. MiXCR was run by TCRdb on the 5' RACE reads, yielding one entry per CDR3 protein. The sample lists around 820,000 distinct CDR3 sequences; 20% to 30% were seen once. A few counts support this clonotype. This same sample was also taken into another study, of T cells of mothers and their children. That work adds: When the second PCR was run, its M1S primer added sample barcodes and 2-4 random nucleotides.

Sequencing was carried out using blood. The sequence was obtained from a boy aged 5-17 years in good health. The chain links TRBV6-2 or TRBV6-3 to TRBJ2-3, with 7 bases identical to TRBD1. The CDR3 DNA follows: TGTGCCAGCAGCAGCCCGGGACAGTTAACAGATACGCAGTATTTT. Translation: CASSSPGQLTDTQYF.